This TCR beta chain originates from a study of graft-versus-host responses after intestinal transplantation (dated by TCRdb to the early 2020s). The study in broad terms: Recipients received multivisceral, liver-intestinal, or isolated intestinal transplants. Rather than being sequenced by the commercial service, samples from a few later patients were sequenced in-house on an Illumina MiSeq and processed with MiXCR. After intestinal transplantation, graft-versus-host and host-versus-graft alloreactive T cell clones in the graft, circulation and bone marrow were tracked using bulk TCR-beta CDR3 sequencing. A peak of at least 4% donor T cells among recipient peripheral blood mononuclear cells was the definition used for donor T cell macrochimerism. Every recipient was given anti-thymocyte globulin induction, followed by roughly 3 years of maintenance tacrolimus and steroids. A cohort of 24 intestinal transplant recipients, including one retransplant, was enrolled, and 3 patients lacking pretransplant specimens were excluded. Alloreactive clones were identified by sequencing pre-transplant mixed lymphocyte reaction products and comparing these products with unstimulated pre-transplant donor and recipient T cells.

Library construction relied on the immunoSEQ multiplex PCR assay. For most patients, genomic DNA was subjected to high-throughput TCR-beta CDR3 sequencing by Adaptive Biotechnologies. The paper's processing steps were these. Adaptive's ImmunoSEQ software was the source of the TCR sequencing data for roughly 19 patients, while a few other patients were processed with MiXCR and VDJtools. CDR3 nucleotide sequences shared between donor and recipient were removed because the origin of such sequences could not be assigned. To count as alloreactive, a clone needed at least 2-fold expansion over unstimulated cells and a minimum CFSE-low frequency of 0.002% (template counts) or 0.001% (read counts). Mappable clones were those detected in sequenced pre-transplant spleen, lymph node, or MLR CFSE-low populations of the donor or recipient. Cumulative frequency of alloreactive clones was calculated as a percentage of all sequences weighted by copy number. The table was pulled from immuneACCESS by TCRdb, which kept in-frame rearrangements only. Such tables lose some clones; where checked, under half of the loss comes from unresolved V genes, and the rest has no known cause. The V and J calls and clone size were taken over from that table, and D and trimming were inferred from the DNA. This sample comprises about 23,000 clones, around three quarters of them detected only once. The top ten hold 3% to 3.5% of the sample.

As to this clone: Its antigen is still unknown. No much larger clone is present one base from it, and per-base qualities are unavailable.

There are 17 amino acids in the CDR3, from cysteine to phenylalanine inclusive. Only the CDR3 region is kept as DNA, spanning 51 bases read in frame from base 1. Trimming leaves V shorter by 3 bases and J shorter by 9 bases, with the junction holding 15 bases beyond the gene matches. The germline V gene yields SGHDT for CDR1 and YYEEEE for CDR2. Results and caveats for the whole study, not just this receptor: Conclusions were limited by the relatively low number and heterogeneity of intestinal transplant patients. Early after transplant, peak levels of circulating GvH clones were found to be associated with declines in HvG clones. GvH clones were detected in recipient bone marrow, and some appeared earlier in ileal mucosa or blood, consistent with an intestinal mucosal origin. In the allografts of patients with donor T cell macrochimerism, GvH to HvG T cell clonal ratios were high.

To isolate intraepithelial and lamina propria lymphocytes from graft specimens, dithiothreitol, EDTA incubations and collagenase D digestion were used. Serial intestinal graft biopsy specimens collected up to 600 days after transplant underwent bulk TCR-beta sequencing. The receptor chain draws on TRBV5-6 and TRBJ2-3, and 11 junction bases match TRBD2. The clonotype was recovered from a human patient who received an intestinal transplant, so some T cells may come from the graft donor. The material was ileum tissue, obtained 12 days after intestinal transplant. The nucleotide sequence is given as TGTGCCAGCAGCTCACCCCGGGTAGCGGGGGGGATGTGGACGCAGTATTTT. Its protein reads: CASSSPRVAGGMWTQYF.